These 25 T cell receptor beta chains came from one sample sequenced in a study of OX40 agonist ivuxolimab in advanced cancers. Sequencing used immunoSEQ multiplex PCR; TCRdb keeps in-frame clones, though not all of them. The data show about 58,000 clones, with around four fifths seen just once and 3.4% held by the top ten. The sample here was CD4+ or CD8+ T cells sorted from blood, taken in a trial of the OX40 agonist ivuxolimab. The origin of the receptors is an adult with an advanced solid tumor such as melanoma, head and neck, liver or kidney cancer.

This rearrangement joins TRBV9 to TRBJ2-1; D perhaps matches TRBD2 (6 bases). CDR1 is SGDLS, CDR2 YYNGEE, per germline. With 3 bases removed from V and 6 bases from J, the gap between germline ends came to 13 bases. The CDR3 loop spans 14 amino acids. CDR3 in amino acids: CASSEGGIRNEQFF. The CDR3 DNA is TGTGCCAGCAGCGAGGGAGGTATACGCAATGAGCAGTTCTTC.

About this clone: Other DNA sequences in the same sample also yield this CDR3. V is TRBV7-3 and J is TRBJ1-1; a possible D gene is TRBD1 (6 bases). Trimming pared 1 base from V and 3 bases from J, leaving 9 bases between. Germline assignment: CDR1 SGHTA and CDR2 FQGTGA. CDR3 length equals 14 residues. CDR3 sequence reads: CASSLNAGDTEAFF. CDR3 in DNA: TGTGCCAGCAGCTTAAATGCAGGGGACACTGAAGCTTTCTTT.

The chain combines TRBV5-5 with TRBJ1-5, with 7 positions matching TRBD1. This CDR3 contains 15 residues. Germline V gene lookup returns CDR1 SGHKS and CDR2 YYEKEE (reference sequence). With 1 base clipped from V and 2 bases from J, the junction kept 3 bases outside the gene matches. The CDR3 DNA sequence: TGTGCCAGCAGCTTGAATGGACAGGGCAATCAGCCCCAGCATTTT. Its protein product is CASSLNGQGNQPQHF.

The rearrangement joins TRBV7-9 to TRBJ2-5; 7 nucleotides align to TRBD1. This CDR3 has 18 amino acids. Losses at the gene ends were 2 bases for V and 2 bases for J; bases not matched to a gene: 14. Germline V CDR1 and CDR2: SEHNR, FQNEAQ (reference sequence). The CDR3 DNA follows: TGTGCCAGCAGCTTAAAGGTCTCTCGGACAGGTGTACAAGAGACCCAGTACTTC. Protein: CASSLKVSRTGVQETQYF.

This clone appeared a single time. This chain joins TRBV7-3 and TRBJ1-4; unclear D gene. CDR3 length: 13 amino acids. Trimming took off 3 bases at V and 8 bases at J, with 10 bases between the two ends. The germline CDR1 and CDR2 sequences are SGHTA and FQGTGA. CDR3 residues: CASSFQAGEKLFF. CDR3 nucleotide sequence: TGTGCCAGCAGCTTCCAGGCGGGGGAAAAACTGTTTTTT.

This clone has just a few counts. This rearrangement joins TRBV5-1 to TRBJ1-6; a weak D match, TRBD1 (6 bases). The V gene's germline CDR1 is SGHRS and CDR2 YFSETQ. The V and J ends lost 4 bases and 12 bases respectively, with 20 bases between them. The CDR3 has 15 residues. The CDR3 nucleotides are TGCGCCAGCAGCCCAGGGCGACAGGCCGCTTTACCCCTCCACTTT. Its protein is CASSPGRQAALPLHF.

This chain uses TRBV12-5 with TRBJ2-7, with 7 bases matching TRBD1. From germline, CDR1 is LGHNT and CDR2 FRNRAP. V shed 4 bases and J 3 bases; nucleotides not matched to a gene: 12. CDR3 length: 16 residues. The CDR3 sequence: CASGSYLGQLDYEQYF. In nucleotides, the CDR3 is TGTGCTAGTGGTTCGTACCTGGGACAGCTCGACTACGAGCAGTACTTC.

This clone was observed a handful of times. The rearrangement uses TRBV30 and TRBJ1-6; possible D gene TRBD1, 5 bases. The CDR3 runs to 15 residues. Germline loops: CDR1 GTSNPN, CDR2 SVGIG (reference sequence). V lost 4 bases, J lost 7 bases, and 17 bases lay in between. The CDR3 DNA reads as TGTGCCTGGATACTTGCGGGACCTCTGAATTCACCCCTCCACTTT. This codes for CAWILAGPLNSPLHF.

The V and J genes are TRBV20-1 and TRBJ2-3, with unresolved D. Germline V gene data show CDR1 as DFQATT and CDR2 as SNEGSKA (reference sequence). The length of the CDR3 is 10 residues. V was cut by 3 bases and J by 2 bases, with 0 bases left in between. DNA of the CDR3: TGCAGTGCTAGCACAGATACGCAGTATTTT. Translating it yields CSASTDTQYF.

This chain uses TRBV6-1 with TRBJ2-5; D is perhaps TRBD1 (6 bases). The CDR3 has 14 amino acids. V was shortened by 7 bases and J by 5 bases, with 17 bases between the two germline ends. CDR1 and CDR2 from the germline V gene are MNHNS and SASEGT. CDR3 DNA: TGTGCCAGCATCACCGGGACACTTCCTGAGACCCAGTACTTC. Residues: CASITGTLPETQYF.

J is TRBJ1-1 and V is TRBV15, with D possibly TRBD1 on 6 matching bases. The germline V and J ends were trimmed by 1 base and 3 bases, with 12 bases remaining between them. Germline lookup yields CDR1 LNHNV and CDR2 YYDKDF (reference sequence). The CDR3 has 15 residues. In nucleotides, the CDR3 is TGTGCCACCAGCAGAGGAAACAGGGAAGACACTGAAGCTTTCTTT. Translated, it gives CATSRGNREDTEAFF.

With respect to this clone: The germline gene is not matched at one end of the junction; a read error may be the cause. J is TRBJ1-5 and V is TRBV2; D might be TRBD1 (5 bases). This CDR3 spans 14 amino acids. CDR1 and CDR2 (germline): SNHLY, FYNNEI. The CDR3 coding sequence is TGTGCCAGCAGTGGTGGGACCTCATATCAGCCCCGGCATTTT. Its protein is CASSGGTSYQPRHF.

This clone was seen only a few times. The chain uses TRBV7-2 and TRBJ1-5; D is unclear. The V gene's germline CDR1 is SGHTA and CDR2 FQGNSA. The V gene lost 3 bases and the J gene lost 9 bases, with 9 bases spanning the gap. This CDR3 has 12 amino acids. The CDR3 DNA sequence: TGTGCCAGCAGCTTGGAGACCCTGCCCCAGCATTTT. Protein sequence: CASSLETLPQHF.

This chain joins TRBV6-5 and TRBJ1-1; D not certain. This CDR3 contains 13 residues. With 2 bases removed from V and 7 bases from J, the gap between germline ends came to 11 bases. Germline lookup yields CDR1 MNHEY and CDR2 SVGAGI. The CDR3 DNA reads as TGTGCCAGCAGTTACAGCCTTGGGGATGAAGCTTTCTTT. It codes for CASSYSLGDEAFF.

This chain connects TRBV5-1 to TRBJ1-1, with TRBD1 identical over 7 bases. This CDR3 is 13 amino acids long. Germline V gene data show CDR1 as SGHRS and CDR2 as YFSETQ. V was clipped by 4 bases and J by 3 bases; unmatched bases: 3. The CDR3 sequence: CASSTRGDTEAFF. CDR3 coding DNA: TGCGCCAGCAGCACCAGGGGGGACACTGAAGCTTTCTTT.

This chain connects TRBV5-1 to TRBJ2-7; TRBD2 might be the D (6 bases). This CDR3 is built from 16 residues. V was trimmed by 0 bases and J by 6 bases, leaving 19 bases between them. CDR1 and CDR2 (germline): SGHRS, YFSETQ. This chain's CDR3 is CASSLGPLATGFEQYF. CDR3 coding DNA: TGCGCCAGCAGCTTGGGCCCCCTAGCGACTGGGTTCGAGCAGTACTTC.

The CDR3 sequence: CASSQEAGRPYEQYF. In nucleotides, the CDR3 is TGCGCCAGCAGCCAAGAAGCGGGGCGACCCTACGAGCAGTACTTC. This rearrangement joins TRBV4-1 to TRBJ2-5; 7 nucleotides match TRBD2. Gene TRBJ2-7 matches the end of the DNA better, so the J call may be wrong. The CDR3 is made up of 15 amino acids. The germline V gene encodes CDR1 MGHRA and CDR2 YSYEKL.

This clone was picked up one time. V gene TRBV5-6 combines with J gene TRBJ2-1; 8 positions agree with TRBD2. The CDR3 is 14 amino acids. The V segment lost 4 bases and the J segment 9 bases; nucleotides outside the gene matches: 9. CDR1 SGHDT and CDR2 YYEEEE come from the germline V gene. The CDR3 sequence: CASSVNLAGGEQFF. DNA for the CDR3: TGTGCCAGCAGCGTGAATCTCGCGGGGGGTGAGCAGTTCTTC.

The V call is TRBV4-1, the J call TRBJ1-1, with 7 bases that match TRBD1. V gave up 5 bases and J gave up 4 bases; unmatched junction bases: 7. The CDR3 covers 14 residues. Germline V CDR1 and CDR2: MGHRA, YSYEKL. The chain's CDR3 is CASSSGQVATEAFF. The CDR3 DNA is TGCGCCAGCAGCTCAGGACAGGTCGCCACTGAAGCTTTCTTT.

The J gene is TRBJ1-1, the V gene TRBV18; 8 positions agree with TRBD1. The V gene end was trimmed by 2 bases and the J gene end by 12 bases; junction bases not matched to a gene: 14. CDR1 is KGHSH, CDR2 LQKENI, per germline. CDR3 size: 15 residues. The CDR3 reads CASSPIGEGTGETFF. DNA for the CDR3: TGTGCCAGCTCACCAATCGGGGAAGGGACAGGAGAAACTTTCTTT.

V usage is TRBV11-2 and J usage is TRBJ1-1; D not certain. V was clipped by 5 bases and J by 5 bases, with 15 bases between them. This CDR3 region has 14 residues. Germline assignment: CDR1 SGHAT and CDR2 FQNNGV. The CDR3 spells CASSQDPVFTEAFF. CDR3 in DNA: TGTGCCAGCAGCCAAGATCCCGTGTTTACTGAAGCTTTCTTT.

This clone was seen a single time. The CDR3 region has the DNA TGTGCCAGCAGTTTATCGGGGGACAGGGGATCCGATGAGCAGTTCTTC. Its protein product is CASSLSGDRGSDEQFF. This sequence joins TRBV27 and TRBJ2-1; 10 nucleotides agree with TRBD1. Trimming at V came to 0 bases and at J to 8 bases, leaving 7 bases not matched to a gene. CDR1 and CDR2 from the germline V gene are MNHEY and SMNVEV (reference sequence). The CDR3 length is 16 residues.

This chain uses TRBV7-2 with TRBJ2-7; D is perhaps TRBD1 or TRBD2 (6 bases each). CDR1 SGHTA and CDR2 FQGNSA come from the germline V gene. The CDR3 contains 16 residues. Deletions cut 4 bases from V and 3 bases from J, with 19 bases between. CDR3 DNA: TGTGCCAGCAGCTCCGGAGGGAAAAGGGGACACTACGAGCAGTACTTC. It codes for CASSSGGKRGHYEQYF.

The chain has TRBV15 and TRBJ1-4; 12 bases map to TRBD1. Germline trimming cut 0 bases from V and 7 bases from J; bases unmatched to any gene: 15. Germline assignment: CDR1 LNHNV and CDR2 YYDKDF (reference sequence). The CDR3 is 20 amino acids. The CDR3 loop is CATSRDRRRDRGRVLEKLFF. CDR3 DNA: TGTGCCACCAGCAGAGACCGTCGCCGGGACAGGGGGCGCGTTCTTGAAAAACTGTTTTTT.

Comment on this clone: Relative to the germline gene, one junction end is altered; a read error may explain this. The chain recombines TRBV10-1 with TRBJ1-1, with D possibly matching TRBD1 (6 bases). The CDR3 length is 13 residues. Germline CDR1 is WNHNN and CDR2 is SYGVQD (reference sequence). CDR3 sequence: CASSTGTNIEAFF. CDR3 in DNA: TGCGCCAGCAGTACAGGGACGAACATTGAAGCTTTCTTT.